The 8 T cell receptor beta chains below all came from one sample that was sequenced in a study of shared clonotypes between healthy human individuals (dated by TCRdb to about 2020). Libraries were constructed by the immunoSEQ multiplex PCR assay. As stored in TCRdb, this immuneACCESS dataset retains in-frame rearrangements with V and J assigned. A fraction of the clones does not appear; measured against another copy, unresolved V genes explain less than half of the discrepancy, and the remainder lacks a known reason. For this sample the table gives approximately 440,000 clones, of which roughly four fifths were detected only once. The ten largest clones take up more than 10% of the sample. Sequenced input: PBMCs. The receptors originated from a woman in her forties in good health. Some clones in this sample may be carry-over from other donors' samples.

The chain has TRBV19 and TRBJ1-5, with unresolved D. The V and J ends lost 3 bases and 5 bases respectively, with 8 bases between them. In germline, CDR1 is LNHDA, CDR2 SQIVND (reference sequence). The CDR3 extends over 13 amino acids. The CDR3 loop reads CASSIGEHQPQHF. CDR3 coding DNA: TGTGCCAGTAGTATCGGTGAGCATCAGCCCCAGCATTTT.

This clone was seen more than once but under ten times. A much larger clone differs from this one at a single base, so this may be a read error. The genes are TRBV30 and TRBJ2-5; D might be TRBD2 (6 bases). Trimming left V 3 bases short and J 9 bases short, with 20 bases between. The CDR3 runs to 14 residues. Looked up from germline, CDR1 is GTSNPN and CDR2 is SVGIG (reference sequence). The CDR3 DNA reads as TGTGCCTGGAGGGATTGGAGGGCTCGAGGGGCCCAGTACTTC. This codes for CAWRDWRARGAQYF.

J is TRBJ2-7 and V is TRBV13; D assignment may be TRBD1 or TRBD2 (5 bases each). CDR3 length equals 14 residues. Germline V CDR1 and CDR2: PRHDT, FYEKMQ (reference sequence). V was cut by 4 bases and J by 2 bases, with 12 bases left in between. The CDR3 loop is CASSSGALTYEQYF. The CDR3 DNA sequence: TGTGCCAGCAGCTCCGGGGCCCTAACCTACGAGCAGTACTTC.

For this clone: This likely stems from a read error, as it lies one base from a far larger clone. The chain combines TRBV25-1 with TRBJ2-5; 7 positions agree with TRBD1. The end of the DNA aligns better with TRBJ2-7, so the J call may be wrong. The germline V gene encodes CDR1 MGHDK and CDR2 SYGVNS. There are 14 residues in the CDR3. The CDR3 region has the DNA TGTGCCAGCGGCGGACAGGCTCGATCCTACGAGCAGTACTTC. Translating it yields CASGGQARSYEQYF.

Turning to this clone: Since a much larger clone is just one base distant, this may be a read error. V is TRBV7-9 and J is TRBJ1-1; D is unclear. The V gene's germline CDR1 is SEHNR and CDR2 FQNEAQ (reference sequence). This CDR3 has 11 amino acids. V was pared by 5 bases and J by 2 bases, with 3 bases between. The chain's CDR3 is CASSINTEAFF. In DNA, the CDR3 is TGTGCCAGCAGCATAAACACTGAAGCTTTCTTT.

The rearrangement links TRBV28 to TRBJ1-3; D ambiguous. The CDR3 totals 17 residues. V dropped 5 bases and J dropped 1 base, with 18 bases sitting between them. CDR1 and CDR2 (germline): MDHEN, SYDVKM. The CDR3 DNA follows: TGTGCCAGCAGTCCTCCAACGACCCCGCAATCTGGAAACACCATATATTTT. Its protein is CASSPPTTPQSGNTIYF.

This clone has just one count. V gene TRBV2 combines with J gene TRBJ2-5; 10 nucleotides line up with TRBD1. The V gene's germline CDR1 is SNHLY and CDR2 FYNNEI. V shed 6 bases and J 4 bases; nucleotides not matched to a gene: 5. This CDR3 comprises 14 residues. The CDR3 bases are TGTGCCAGCAGCGGACAGGGGGGGATAGAGACCCAGTACTTC. Translating gives CASSGQGGIETQYF.

The J gene is TRBJ1-4, the V gene TRBV14; D ambiguous. Germline-derived CDR1 and CDR2 are SGHDN and FVKESK. The V and J ends lost 5 bases and 0 bases respectively, with 7 bases between them. CDR3 size: 14 residues. DNA of the CDR3: TGTGCCAGCAGCGTTTTTGCAACTAATGAAAAACTGTTTTTT. Encoded protein: CASSVFATNEKLFF.